The 10 T cell receptor beta chains below all came from one sample that was sequenced in a study of Ad26.COV2.S vaccination and SARS-CoV-2 variants. The sample's treatment: roughly 18 received Ad26.COV2.S at low or high dose, single or two shots; 5 received placebo; per-sample allocation not given. Repertoires come from day 63 after the first vaccine or placebo injection. Method: immunoSEQ multiplex PCR; TCRdb's copy keeps in-frame clones and lacks some. This table holds fewer than 400,000 clones, around 83% found once. The sequenced sample was peripheral blood, obtained in a trial of Ad26.COV2.S vaccine versus placebo. These receptors were obtained from a person aged 18-60 years who received the Ad26.COV2.S COVID-19 vaccine or a placebo.

This clone was seen only a few times. This chain links TRBV3-1 (or the pseudogene TRBV3-2) with TRBJ1-1; 11 bases are a match to TRBD1. The V gene end was trimmed by 7 bases and the J gene end by 5 bases; junction bases not matched to a gene: 6. Germline CDR1 reads LGHDT; CDR2 reads YNNKEL (reference sequence). This CDR3 is built from 14 residues. CDR3 DNA: TGTGCCAGCAAGAGGACAGGGGGCAAGACTGAAGCTTTCTTT. Its protein is CASKRTGGKTEAFF.

This clone was observed a few times. The chain uses TRBV30 and TRBJ2-1, with TRBD2 matching 9 bases. Unmatched junction bases numbered 6, after V lost 3 bases and J lost 6 bases. The CDR3 is made up of 14 amino acids. CDR1 and CDR2 (germline): GTSNPN, SVGIG (reference sequence). CDR3 residues: CAWSRLADTNEQFF. CDR3 nucleotides: TGTGCCTGGAGCCGACTAGCGGACACCAATGAGCAGTTCTTC.

This chain joins TRBV5-4 and TRBJ1-2; 7 positions match TRBD1. Germline CDR1 and CDR2: SGHNT and YYREEE (reference sequence). V lost 2 bases, J lost 7 bases, and 8 bases stayed unmatched. This CDR3 is built from 14 residues. CDR3 DNA sequence: TGTGCCAGCAGCTTAAAGGGGGCGCCGTCTGGCTACACCTTC. It translates to CASSLKGAPSGYTF.

This clone was recorded once. The chain joins TRBV5-4 to TRBJ1-2, with a possible D match to TRBD1 (6 bases). Trimming stripped 4 bases from V and 2 bases from J, with 12 bases between. This CDR3 has 14 amino acids. Per the germline V gene, CDR1 is SGHNT and CDR2 is YYREEE (reference sequence). Here the CDR3 DNA reads TGTGCCAGCAGCCACGCGGGGGCGAACTATGGCTACACCTTC. Protein sequence: CASSHAGANYGYTF.

This clone was counted only a few times. This sequence joins TRBV19 and TRBJ1-4; D unresolved. Looked up from germline, CDR1 is LNHDA and CDR2 is SQIVND (reference sequence). Trimming left V 5 bases short and J 0 bases short, with 10 bases between. The CDR3 has 15 residues. CDR3 nucleotide sequence: TGTGCCAGTAGTCTTTTGCAGGCAACTAATGAAAAACTGTTTTTT. It encodes CASSLLQATNEKLFF.

This chain uses TRBV3-1 (or the pseudogene TRBV3-2) with TRBJ1-3; D remains unclear. The germline CDR1 and CDR2 sequences are LGHDT and YNNKEL (reference sequence). This CDR3 region has 16 residues. V was clipped by 1 base and J by 3 bases, with 13 bases between them. The CDR3 DNA reads TGTGCCAGCAGCCAAGCGAGGATTCGTGGTGGAAACACCATATATTTT. This codes for CASSQARIRGGNTIYF.

The chain is built from TRBV5-1 and TRBJ2-3; perhaps TRBD2 as D (5 bases). Trimming cost V 0 bases and J 0 bases, with 14 bases left between them. The CDR3 is 17 residues long. Germline CDR1 SGHRS, CDR2 YFSETQ. The CDR3 protein is CASSLEGLDPSTDTQYF. The CDR3 DNA sequence: TGCGCCAGCAGCTTGGAAGGACTTGACCCTAGCACAGATACGCAGTATTTT.

The rearrangement uses TRBV5-4 and TRBJ2-1; 14 bases line up with TRBD2. Germline V gene data show CDR1 as SGHNT and CDR2 as YYREEE (reference sequence). This CDR3 comprises 18 residues. V shed 0 bases, J shed 5 bases, and the junction held 7 bases outside the gene matches. CDR3 amino acids: CASSLGLAGGPRDNEQFF. CDR3 coding DNA: TGTGCCAGCAGCTTGGGACTAGCGGGGGGGCCTAGGGACAATGAGCAGTTCTTC.

In regard to this clone: Other DNA sequences from this sample encode an identical CDR3 as well. The chain has TRBV6-5 and TRBJ1-2; D unclear. Germline V gene data show CDR1 as MNHEY and CDR2 as SVGAGI. V lost 0 bases, J lost 1 base, and 6 bases lay in between. CDR3 length: 14 amino acids. The CDR3 loop is CASSYSGGNYGYTF. CDR3 nucleotides: TGTGCCAGCAGTTACTCCGGCGGTAACTATGGCTACACCTTC.

CDR3 sequence reads: CASSLVLADYQETQYF. The DNA of the CDR3 is TGTGCCAGCAGCTTAGTCCTAGCGGACTACCAAGAGACCCAGTACTTC. The chain couples TRBV7-2 to TRBJ2-5; TRBD2 matches 7 bases. This CDR3 is 16 amino acids long. Per the germline V gene, CDR1 is SGHTA and CDR2 is FQGNSA. The V gene end was trimmed by 1 base and the J gene end by 0 bases; junction bases not matched to a gene: 5.